The subject of this entry is one T cell receptor beta chain. The sample is drawn from a study of technical replicates of blood from a handful of donors. Repertoires were generated with immunoSEQ multiplex PCR, while TCRdb's copy carries only in-frame clones and drops some. This sample carries around 80,000 clones, over 75% of them seen once, and the ten largest clones take approximately 0.41%. Losses at the gene ends were 10 bases for V and 3 bases for J; bases not matched to a gene: 18. The germline V gene has CDR1 MDHEN and CDR2 SYDVKM. The CDR3 contains 17 residues. J is TRBJ1-5 and V is TRBV28; 7 bases align to TRBD1. The TCR was taken from a human donor in good health. Sequencing used T cells isolated from PBMCs. CDR3 residues: CATQGGLRKGANQPQHF. Written as DNA, the CDR3 is TGTGCCACCCAAGGCGGGCTTCGCAAGGGGGCCAATCAGCCCCAGCATTTT.